The sequence of this TCR beta chain was determined in a study of shared clonotypes between healthy human individuals. Study background: Two women and a few men aged 18 to 49 served as donors.

Assay execution took place at the deep level. Sequencing was performed with immunoSEQ multiplex PCR; in TCRdb, only in-frame clones are kept and a portion is missing. The sample lists roughly 380,000 clones; 90% to 97% were seen once. The germline V gene encodes CDR1 MGHRA and CDR2 YSYEKL. Trimming at V came to 2 bases and at J to 1 base, leaving 10 bases not matched to a gene. The CDR3 runs 17 residues. This clonotype originated in a man younger than 40 in good health. Sequences were obtained from memory CD8+ T cells sorted from blood. As for subset: CD45RO+ cells pooled with CCR7-negative TemRA cells. The chain combines TRBV4-1 with TRBJ1-1; 7 positions match TRBD1. The CDR3 sequence is CASSQRSKGAGNTEAFF. In nucleotides, the CDR3 is TGCGCCAGCAGCCAAAGATCGAAGGGGGCAGGGAACACTGAAGCTTTCTTT.